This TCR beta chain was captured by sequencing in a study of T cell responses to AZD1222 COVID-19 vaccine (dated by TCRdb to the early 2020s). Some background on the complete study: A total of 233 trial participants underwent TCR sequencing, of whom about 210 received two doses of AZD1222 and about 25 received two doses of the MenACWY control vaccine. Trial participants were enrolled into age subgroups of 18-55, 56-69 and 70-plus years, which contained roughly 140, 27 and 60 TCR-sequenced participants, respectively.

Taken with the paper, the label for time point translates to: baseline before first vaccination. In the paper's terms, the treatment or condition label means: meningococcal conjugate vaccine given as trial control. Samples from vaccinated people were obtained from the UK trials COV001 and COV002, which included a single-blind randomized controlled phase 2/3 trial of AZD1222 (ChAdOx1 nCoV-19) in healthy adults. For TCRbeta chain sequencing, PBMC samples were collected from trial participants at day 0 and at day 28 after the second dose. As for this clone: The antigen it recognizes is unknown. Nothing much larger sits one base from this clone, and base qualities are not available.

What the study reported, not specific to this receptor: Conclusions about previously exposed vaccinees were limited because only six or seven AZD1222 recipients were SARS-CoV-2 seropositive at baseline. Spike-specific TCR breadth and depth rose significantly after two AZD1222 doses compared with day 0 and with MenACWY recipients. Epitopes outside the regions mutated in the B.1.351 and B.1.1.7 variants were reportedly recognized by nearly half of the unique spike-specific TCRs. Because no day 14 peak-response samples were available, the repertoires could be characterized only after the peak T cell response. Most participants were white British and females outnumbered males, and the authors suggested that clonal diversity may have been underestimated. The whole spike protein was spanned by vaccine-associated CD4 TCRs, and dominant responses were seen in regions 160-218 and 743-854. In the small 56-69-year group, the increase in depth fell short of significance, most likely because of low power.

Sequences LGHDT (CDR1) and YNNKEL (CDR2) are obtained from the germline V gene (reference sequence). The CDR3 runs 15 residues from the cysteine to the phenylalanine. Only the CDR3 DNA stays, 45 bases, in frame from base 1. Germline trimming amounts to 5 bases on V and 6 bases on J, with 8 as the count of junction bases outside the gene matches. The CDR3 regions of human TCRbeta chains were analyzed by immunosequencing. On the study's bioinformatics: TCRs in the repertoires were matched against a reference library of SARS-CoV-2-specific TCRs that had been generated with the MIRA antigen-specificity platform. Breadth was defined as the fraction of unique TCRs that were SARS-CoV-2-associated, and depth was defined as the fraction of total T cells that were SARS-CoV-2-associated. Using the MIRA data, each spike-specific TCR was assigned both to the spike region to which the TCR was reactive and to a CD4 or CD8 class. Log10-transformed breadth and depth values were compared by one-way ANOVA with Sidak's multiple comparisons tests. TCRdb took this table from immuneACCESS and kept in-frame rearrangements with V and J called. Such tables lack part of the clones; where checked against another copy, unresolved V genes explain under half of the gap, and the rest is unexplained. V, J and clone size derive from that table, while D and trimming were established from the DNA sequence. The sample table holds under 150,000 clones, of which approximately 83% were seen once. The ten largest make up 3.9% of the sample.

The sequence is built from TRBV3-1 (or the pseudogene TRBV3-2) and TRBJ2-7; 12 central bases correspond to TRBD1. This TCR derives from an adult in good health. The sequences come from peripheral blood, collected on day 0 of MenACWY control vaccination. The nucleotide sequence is TGTGCCAGCAGCATCCTCGGGGGACAGGGGGCCGAGCAGTACTTC. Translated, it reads CASSILGGQGAEQYF.